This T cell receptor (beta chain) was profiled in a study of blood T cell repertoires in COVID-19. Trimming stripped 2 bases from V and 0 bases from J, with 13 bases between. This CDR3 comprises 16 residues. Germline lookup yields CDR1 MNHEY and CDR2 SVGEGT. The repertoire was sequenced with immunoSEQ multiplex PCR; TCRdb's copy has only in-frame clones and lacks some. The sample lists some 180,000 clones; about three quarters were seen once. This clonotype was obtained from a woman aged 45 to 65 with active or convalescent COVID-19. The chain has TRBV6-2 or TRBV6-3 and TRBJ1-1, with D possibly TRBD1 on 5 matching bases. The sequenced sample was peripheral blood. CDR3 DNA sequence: TGTGCCAGCAGTTACCCTCGCGGGGCCATGAACACTGAAGCTTTCTTT. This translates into CASSYPRGAMNTEAFF.